The next 10 T cell receptor beta chains were all read from a single sample in a study of somatic mutations in cytotoxic T cells in rheumatoid arthritis. Sequencing used immunoSEQ multiplex PCR; TCRdb keeps in-frame clones, though not all of them. The sample holds tens of thousands of clones, around 87% seen once. Sequenced: CD8+ T cells sorted from blood. These receptors originate from an adult with rheumatoid arthritis.

The V call is TRBV13, the J call TRBJ2-4, with 7 bases that match TRBD1. The CDR3 length is 15 residues. Germline CDR1 PRHDT, CDR2 FYEKMQ (reference sequence). The J segment lost 6 bases and the V segment lost 5 bases, leaving 10 bases of the junction unmatched. Here the CDR3 reads CASSRDGTAGNIQYF. CDR3 sequence (DNA): TGTGCCAGCAGCCGCGATGGGACAGCCGGAAACATTCAGTACTTC.

This clone was recorded only once. The chain links TRBV7-9 to TRBJ2-1; the D is unclear. Trimming stripped 2 bases from V and 9 bases from J, with 8 bases between. The CDR3 has 12 residues. Germline V gives CDR1 SEHNR, CDR2 FQNEAQ (reference sequence). For the CDR3, the DNA is TGTGCCAGCAGCTTAAGTAGACCTGAGCAGTTCTTC. Translated, it gives CASSLSRPEQFF.

The V and J genes are TRBV2 and TRBJ2-7; D is perhaps TRBD1 or TRBD2 (6 bases each). The CDR3 sequence is 14 residues long. Germline CDR1 SNHLY, CDR2 FYNNEI. Trimming left V 2 bases short and J 2 bases short, with 10 bases between. Written as DNA, the CDR3 is TGTGCCAGCAGTGAATGGGGGGCGGCCTACGAGCAGTACTTC. Translating it yields CASSEWGAAYEQYF.

V usage is TRBV21-1 and J usage is TRBJ2-5; the table's D call, TRBD2, was not checked against the DNA. TRBV21-1 is classified as a pseudogene. The CDR3 is 12 residues long. The CDR3 DNA reads TGTGCCAGGAGCAGACTAATAGAGACCCAGTACTTC. Its translation is CARSRLIETQYF.

This clone was observed a single time. J is TRBJ2-7 and V is TRBV28; 10 bases match TRBD1. CDR3 size: 14 residues. The junction had 8 bases not matched to a gene; V was cut back by 7 bases and J by 5 bases. Germline CDR1 and CDR2: MDHEN and SYDVKM. CDR3 in DNA: TGTGCCAGCAACACAGGGACAGGGGACCACGAGCAGTACTTC. It is translated as CASNTGTGDHEQYF.

The CDR3 loop reads CASSLTLLETQYF. The CDR3 DNA reads as TGTGCCAGCAGCTTAACTCTTCTGGAGACCCAGTACTTC. The chain couples TRBV7-9 to TRBJ2-5; D call uncertain. CDR3 size: 13 residues. The germline V gene has CDR1 SEHNR and CDR2 FQNEAQ (reference sequence). V was pared by 2 bases and J by 5 bases, with 9 bases between.

The CDR3 loop is CASSFLGRTTEAFF. CDR3 DNA sequence: TGTGCCAGCAGTTTTCTCGGACGGACCACTGAAGCTTTCTTT. This chain links TRBV27 with TRBJ1-1; D remains ambiguous. The CDR3 has 14 residues. Germline V gene lookup returns CDR1 MNHEY and CDR2 SMNVEV (reference sequence). V lost 3 bases to trimming and J lost 4 bases, with 12 bases between them.

The chain couples TRBV27 to TRBJ2-2, with 10 bases lining up with TRBD2. Per the germline V gene, CDR1 is MNHEY and CDR2 is SMNVEV (reference sequence). V lost 5 bases, J lost 6 bases, and 3 bases stayed unmatched. The CDR3 runs 14 residues. Here the CDR3 DNA reads TGTGCCAGCAGTCCCGGGACTAGCGCCGGGGAGCTGTTTTTT. It yields the protein CASSPGTSAGELFF.

The chain uses TRBV29-1 and TRBJ1-2, with D unresolved. The CDR3 has 12 amino acids. Germline V gives CDR1 SQVTM, CDR2 ANQGSEA. V was shortened by 7 bases and J by 5 bases, with 14 bases between the two germline ends. The CDR3 loop reads CSGLLGEYGYTF. CDR3 nucleotides: TGCAGCGGACTTCTGGGTGAATATGGCTACACCTTC.

The chain is built from TRBV7-2 and TRBJ2-1, with 9 bases aligning to TRBD1. Per germline, CDR1 SGHTA and CDR2 FQGNSA. The CDR3 loop spans 16 amino acids. The V and J ends lost 3 bases and 6 bases, in that order; junction bases with no gene match: 9. The CDR3 is CASSFAIGTGINEQFF. The CDR3 DNA reads as TGTGCCAGCAGCTTTGCGATCGGGACAGGGATCAATGAGCAGTTCTTC.